This TCR beta chain was found in a study of T cells after yellow fever vaccination. Study at large: Fractions of low cell number were prepared using SMART-Seq v4 Ultra Low Input. Findings and limits, study-wide: Contaminants from the bulk population, in the form of abundant clonotypes, could be found in FACS-sorted repertoires. Among primary-vaccination clones, most reappeared after the booster, at roughly 96% for CD4 and about 90% for CD8.

TCRdb reanalysed the 5' RACE reads using MiXCR and keeps one entry per CDR3 protein. The sample lists about 180,000 distinct CDR3 sequences, approximately 6.2% seen once, with 2.5% to 3.5% in the top ten. Germline CDR1 is DFQATT and CDR2 is SNEGSKA (reference sequence). The CDR3 contains 16 residues. Trimming stripped 1 base from V and 7 bases from J, with 20 bases between. This clonotype was picked up a small number of times. The antigen is not known. The material sequenced was CD4+ T cells sorted from PBMCs, taken on the day of the first yellow fever vaccination. This TCR derives from a man between 18 and 35 years old who received the YFV17D yellow fever vaccine. This chain links TRBV20-1 with TRBJ2-4, with D tentatively TRBD2 (6 bases). CDR3 nucleotide sequence: TGCAGTGCTAGAGGGGGGTATAGTGGGGCGGGGAACATTCAGTACTTC. Its translation: CSARGGYSGAGNIQYF.